Following are 9 T cell receptor beta chains from one sample sequenced in a study of spatial heterogeneity in lung cancer. Stated time point: sample taken at primary tumor resection. One entry per CDR3 protein, called by TCRdb with MiXCR from the 5' RACE reads. The data show roughly 80,000 distinct CDR3 sequences, 7.5% to 9.5% seen once. Sequenced here: PBMCs, sampled at surgery. These receptors were obtained from a male donor with early-stage non-small cell lung cancer.

A note on this clonotype: This clone may be a read error of a much larger clone one base away. The chain employs TRBV27 and TRBJ2-3, with D possibly being TRBD1 or TRBD2 (5 bases each). CDR1 is MNHEY, CDR2 SMNVEV, per germline (reference sequence). This CDR3 is 15 amino acids long. In DNA form, the CDR3 reads TGTGTCAGCACCTGGGAAGGGACCGCCACGGGGACGCAGTATTTT. It yields the protein CVSTWEGTATGTQYF.

CDR3: CATSTVGATNEKLFF. CDR3 sequence (DNA): TGTGCCACCAGCACCGTCGGGGCAACTAATGAAAAACTGTTTTTT. The chain uses TRBV15 and TRBJ1-4; no firm D call. There are 15 residues in the CDR3. Trimming took off 4 bases at V and 0 bases at J, with 9 bases between the two ends. Per the germline V gene, CDR1 is LNHNV and CDR2 is YYDKDF (reference sequence).

This clonotype was observed many times. The genes are TRBV24-1 and TRBJ2-2; 9 nucleotides line up with TRBD1. Germline V CDR1 and CDR2: KGHDR, SFDVKD. Trimming at V came to 6 bases and at J to 4 bases, leaving 5 bases not matched to a gene. The length of the CDR3 is 15 residues. Here the CDR3 reads CATSSGTGFTGELFF. The CDR3 nucleotides read TGTGCCACCAGTTCCGGGACAGGGTTCACCGGGGAGCTGTTTTTT.

V gene TRBV5-1 combines with J gene TRBJ2-1, with TRBD2 as a possible D gene (6 bases). The ends were cut back, 4 bases at V and 0 bases at J, with 17 bases in the middle. CDR1 SGHRS and CDR2 YFSETQ come from the germline V gene. The CDR3 runs to 17 residues. The CDR3 coding sequence is TGCGCCAGCAGCCACCATTCGGCGGGAAGCTCCTACAATGAGCAGTTCTTC. It encodes CASSHHSAGSSYNEQFF.

At least ten counts were recorded for this clonotype. The rearrangement uses TRBV28 and TRBJ2-3, with unresolved D. The CDR3 totals 12 residues. Germline CDR1 reads MDHEN; CDR2 reads SYDVKM. The V end lost 5 bases, the J end lost 6 bases, and 9 bases lay between the germline ends. CDR3 sequence: CASSTSLDTQYF. In nucleotides, the CDR3 is TGTGCCAGCAGTACGTCTCTCGATACGCAGTATTTT.

This clonotype was recorded at least ten times. The chain recombines TRBV6-1 with TRBJ1-1; weak D call: TRBD1 (5 bases). Deletions cut 8 bases from V and 1 base from J, with 17 bases between. The CDR3 extends over 15 amino acids. Germline CDR1 reads MNHNS; CDR2 reads SASEGT. The CDR3 loop is CASSKVRGANTEAFF. The DNA of the CDR3 is TGTGCCAGCTCCAAGGTTCGGGGCGCGAACACTGAAGCTTTCTTT.

This clonotype was recorded many times. J is TRBJ1-4 and V is TRBV7-3, with 8 bases that match TRBD1. The germline CDR1 and CDR2 sequences are SGHTA and FQGTGA. CDR3 length equals 14 residues. J lost 10 bases, V lost 5 bases, and 9 bases had no gene match. The CDR3 DNA follows: TGTGCCAGCAGCCCGCAGGGACAGGACTCAAAACTGTTTTTT. It encodes CASSPQGQDSKLFF.

This clonotype was detected ten times or more. The chain employs TRBV5-6 and TRBJ1-4; D gene unclear. The CDR3 has 14 residues. V was trimmed by 3 bases and J by 5 bases, leaving 11 bases between them. The V gene's germline CDR1 is SGHDT and CDR2 YYEEEE. The DNA for the CDR3 is TGTGCCAGCAGCTCCGGCGGTGGGAATGAAAAACTGTTTTTT. Amino acid sequence: CASSSGGGNEKLFF.

This clonotype came up many times. V and J are TRBV20-1 and TRBJ2-1; 7 bases are shared with TRBD2. The length of the CDR3 is 14 residues. Unmatched junction bases numbered 6, after V lost 3 bases and J lost 4 bases. Germline-derived CDR1 and CDR2 are DFQATT and SNEGSKA (reference sequence). The CDR3 DNA is TGCAGTGCTAGCGCCGGGACTATATACAATGAGCAGTTCTTC. This gives the protein CSASAGTIYNEQFF.